These T cell receptor beta chains were read from a single sample in a study of T cells in Graves' hyperthyroidism and ophthalmopathy. TCRdb redid the calling of the multiplex PCR reads with MiXCR, one entry per CDR3 protein. The sample gives around 420,000 distinct CDR3 sequences, around 16% of which show up once; about 14% is in the top ten. Sequencing used blood. The receptors shown here come from a woman aged 18-29 years with Graves' hyperthyroidism. CDR3s include the opening cysteine and the closing phenylalanine or tryptophan. D genes are given only for firm matches. A clone size is listed for some rows: how often the clone was seen (once, few, many), or a class if it is expanded.

d_call: .
clone_size: few
j_call: TRBJ1-3
v_call: TRBV4-3
cdr3_nt: TGCGCCAGCAGCCAAGATTCCCGGCTTTTGGGAAACACCATATATTTT
cdr3_aa: CASSQDSRLLGNTIYF

d_call: .
clone_size: many
j_call: TRBJ2-2
v_call: TRBV6-2/TRBV6-3
cdr3_nt: TGTGCCAGCGGGACACCTCGAGGCACCGGGGAGCTGTTTTTT
cdr3_aa: CASGTPRGTGELFF

d_call: .
clone_size: .
j_call: TRBJ1-2
v_call: TRBV3-1
cdr3_nt: TGTGCCAGCAGCCCCTCGTCAAAGGGCGCCGGGGGCTACACCTTC
cdr3_aa: CASSPSSKGAGGYTF

d_call: .
clone_size: .
j_call: TRBJ1-1
v_call: TRBV7-2
cdr3_nt: TGTGCCAGCAGCTTAGGGGGGGGGAGGACACGCGGAACTGAAGCTTTCTTT
cdr3_aa: CASSLGGGRTRGTEAFF

d_call: TRBD1
clone_size: few
j_call: TRBJ2-2
v_call: TRBV7-9
cdr3_nt: TGTGCCAGCAGCTTTCCGACAGGGCGGAGGGGGGAGCTGTTTTTT
cdr3_aa: CASSFPTGRRGELFF

d_call: .
clone_size: many
j_call: TRBJ1-1
v_call: TRBV13
cdr3_nt: TGTGCCAGCAGCAAAGGGAACACTGAAGCTTTCTTT
cdr3_aa: CASSKGNTEAFF

d_call: TRBD2
clone_size: many
j_call: TRBJ2-2
v_call: TRBV12-3/TRBV12-4
cdr3_nt: TGTGCCAGCAGTGGTAGCGGGGGGCGAAACACCGGGGAGCTGTTTTTT
cdr3_aa: CASSGSGGRNTGELFF

d_call: .
clone_size: many
j_call: TRBJ2-7
v_call: TRBV2
cdr3_nt: TGTGCCAGCAGTGAAGACAGGCGGCGCTTCAGCGAGCAGTACTTC
cdr3_aa: CASSEDRRRFSEQYF

d_call: .
clone_size: many
j_call: TRBJ2-7
v_call: TRBV3-1
cdr3_nt: TGTGCCAGCAGCCAGGTAAATACCTACGAGCAGTACTTC
cdr3_aa: CASSQVNTYEQYF

d_call: TRBD2
clone_size: once
j_call: TRBJ2-1
v_call: TRBV14
cdr3_nt: TGTGCCAGCAGCCAACAGACTAGCGGGACCTACAATGAGCAGTTCTTC
cdr3_aa: CASSQQTSGTYNEQFF

d_call: .
clone_size: many
j_call: TRBJ2-1
v_call: TRBV6-2/TRBV6-3
cdr3_nt: TGTGCCAGCTCAGAAACCGACAGCAATGAGCAGTTCTTC
cdr3_aa: CASSETDSNEQFF

d_call: TRBD1
clone_size: .
j_call: TRBJ1-2
v_call: TRBV20-1
cdr3_nt: TGCAGTGCTAGTCGGGCAGGGGGCGATGGCTACACCTTC
cdr3_aa: CSASRAGGDGYTF

d_call: TRBD2
clone_size: .
j_call: TRBJ2-1
v_call: TRBV7-9
cdr3_nt: TGTGCCAGCAGCTTATGGGGGACTAACCGGGACAATGAGCAGTTCTTC
cdr3_aa: CASSLWGTNRDNEQFF

d_call: .
clone_size: .
j_call: TRBJ2-1
v_call: TRBV24-1
cdr3_nt: TGTGCCACCAGTGATTTGGGGGCAGGGAACGATGAGCAGTTCTTC
cdr3_aa: CATSDLGAGNDEQFF

d_call: .
clone_size: few
j_call: TRBJ2-3
v_call: TRBV15
cdr3_nt: TGTGCCACCAGGGGGTTAGGGAAGGCAGATACGCAGTATTTT
cdr3_aa: CATRGLGKADTQYF

d_call: .
clone_size: many
j_call: TRBJ2-1
v_call: TRBV3-1
cdr3_nt: TGTGCCAGCAGCCAAGGACTAGTGGTTGAGCAGTTCTTC
cdr3_aa: CASSQGLVVEQFF

d_call: .
clone_size: .
j_call: TRBJ2-5
v_call: TRBV7-2
cdr3_nt: TGTGCCAGCAGCACCCGACTAGTAGAGACCCGGTACTTC
cdr3_aa: CASSTRLVETRYF

d_call: TRBD2
clone_size: .
j_call: TRBJ2-1
v_call: TRBV11-3
cdr3_nt: TGTGCCAGCAGCCTCGGGACTAGCGGTGGAGGTGAGCAGTTCTTC
cdr3_aa: CASSLGTSGGGEQFF

d_call: .
clone_size: many
j_call: TRBJ2-3
v_call: TRBV11-1
cdr3_nt: TGTGCCAGCAGCTTAGTGGTCGGGGATACGCAGTATTTT
cdr3_aa: CASSLVVGDTQYF

d_call: .
clone_size: few
j_call: TRBJ1-1
v_call: TRBV9
cdr3_nt: TGTGCCAGCAGCGTAGTAAAGGGTATCACTGAAGCTTTCTTT
cdr3_aa: CASSVVKGITEAFF

d_call: TRBD1
clone_size: many
j_call: TRBJ2-7
v_call: TRBV5-1
cdr3_nt: TGCGCCAGCAGCTGGACGACAGGGGGCGAGCAGTACTTC
cdr3_aa: CASSWTTGGEQYF

d_call: TRBD1
clone_size: few
j_call: TRBJ1-2
v_call: TRBV5-5
cdr3_nt: TGTGCCAGCAGCTCGGGGGACAGAACGTCTTATGGCTACACCTTC
cdr3_aa: CASSSGDRTSYGYTF

d_call: TRBD1
clone_size: .
j_call: TRBJ1-6
v_call: TRBV3-1
cdr3_nt: TGTGCCAGCACAGGGGGCTTTAATTCACCCCTCCACTTT
cdr3_aa: CASTGGFNSPLHF

d_call: TRBD1
clone_size: few
j_call: TRBJ2-3
v_call: TRBV19
cdr3_nt: TGTGCCAGTAGTTCCCAGGGGGATGACTCAGATACGCAGTATTTT
cdr3_aa: CASSSQGDDSDTQYF

d_call: .
clone_size: many
j_call: TRBJ2-7
v_call: TRBV15
cdr3_nt: TGTGCCACCAGCCCAGCGGGCTACGAGCAGTACTTC
cdr3_aa: CATSPAGYEQYF